A single count supports the clone carrying this T cell receptor (beta chain). These data belong to a study of blood T cell repertoires in COVID-19. In the study overall: T cells, B-cell-depleted T cells, or PBMCs supplied cDNA or gDNA.

Participants' reported clinical history set cohort assignment. Looked up from germline, CDR1 is SNHLY and CDR2 is FYNNEI. Trimming left V 7 bases short and J 6 bases short, with 14 bases between. This CDR3 comprises 13 residues. Original processing methods: Reference gene primer amplification yielded estimated nucleated cell counts. The assay was immunoSEQ multiplex PCR, and TCRdb's table has in-frame clones only and misses some. The DNA was the basis for D and trimming; V, J and clone size are from that table. This table has approximately 270,000 clones, 75% to 90% appearing once. This TCR came from a woman aged 25 to 39 with acute COVID-19. This rearrangement joins TRBV2 to TRBJ2-3; no firm D call. Material: PBMCs or T cells enriched from blood (not recorded which). The CDR3 reads CASTVSRVDTQYF. The CDR3 nucleotides are TGTGCCAGCACAGTCAGCCGGGTGGATACGCAGTATTTT.